Sequencing of this T cell receptor (beta chain) was carried out in a study of blood T cells in healthy people across ages. Study results and limitations: Age advanced and TCR beta diversity per million T cells fell, roughly linearly.

V lost 6 bases, J lost 0 bases, and 12 bases lay in between. Germline CDR1 and CDR2: SEHNR and FQNEAQ (reference sequence). The CDR3 totals 14 residues. PCR was performed a second time for roughly 7 to 11 cycles using a sample-barcoded 5' primer and a J-beta primer mix. TCRdb called the 5' RACE reads again in MiXCR, with one record for every CDR3 protein. The sample holds 800,000 to 900,000 distinct CDR3 sequences, approximately 67% seen once. This clonotype was seen once. Its specificity is unknown. Each donor's blood draw was 8.5 to 10 milliliters of peripheral blood. The chain links TRBV7-9 to TRBJ2-7; a possible D gene is TRBD1 (5 bases). This receptor was identified in a man aged 25-45 years in good health. Source material: blood. The DNA for the CDR3 is TGTGCCAGCAGTGAGACCCAGGGCTCCTACGAGCAGTACTTC. Its protein is CASSETQGSYEQYF.